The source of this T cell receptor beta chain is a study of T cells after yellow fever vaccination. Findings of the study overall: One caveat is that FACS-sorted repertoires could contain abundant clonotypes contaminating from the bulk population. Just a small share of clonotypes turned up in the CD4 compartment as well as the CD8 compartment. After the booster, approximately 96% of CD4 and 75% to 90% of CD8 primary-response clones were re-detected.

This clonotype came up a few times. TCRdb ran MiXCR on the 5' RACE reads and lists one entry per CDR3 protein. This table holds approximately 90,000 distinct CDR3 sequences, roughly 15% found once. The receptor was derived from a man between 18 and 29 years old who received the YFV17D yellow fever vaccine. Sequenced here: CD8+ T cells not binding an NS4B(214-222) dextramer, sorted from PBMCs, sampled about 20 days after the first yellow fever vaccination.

This chain's CDR3 is CASSLPLSEEMGTEAFF. As DNA, the CDR3 is TGTGCCAGCAGTTTACCCCTATCGGAGGAGATGGGCACTGAAGCTTTCTTT. This chain joins TRBV28 and TRBJ1-1; D is ambiguous. Trimming took 2 bases from V and 4 from J, leaving 20 bases between them. CDR1 and CDR2 from the germline V gene are MDHEN and SYDVKM. The CDR3 extends over 17 amino acids.